Listed below are T cell receptor beta chains from one sample, sequenced in a study of cytomegalovirus exposure and HLA in healthy donors. Repertoires were generated with immunoSEQ multiplex PCR, while TCRdb's copy carries only in-frame clones and drops some. This table holds about 150,000 clones, about 68% found once. Sequencing was performed on PBMCs. The receptors here all came from a man aged 25 to 45 in good health and CMV-seronegative. Both conserved end residues are part of each CDR3. The D gene is left open where the match is weak. A clone size is listed for some rows: how often the clone was seen (once, few, many), or a class if it is expanded.

j_gene: TRBJ1-2
v_gene: TRBV7-9
abundance: -
d_gene: -
CDR3nt: TGTTCCAGCAGCCTCAGGGCCAATGGCTACACCTTC
CDR3aa: CSSSLRANGYTF

j_gene: TRBJ1-1
v_gene: TRBV2
abundance: -
d_gene: -
CDR3nt: TGTGCCAGCAGTGAGGACATACCGAACACTGAAGCTTTCTTT
CDR3aa: CASSEDIPNTEAFF

j_gene: TRBJ1-4
v_gene: TRBV4-2
abundance: -
d_gene: -
CDR3nt: TGTGCCAGCAGCCAAGAAGGCATCGGCAGGGGAGACGAAAAACTGTTTTTT
CDR3aa: CASSQEGIGRGDEKLFF

j_gene: TRBJ2-3
v_gene: TRBV19
abundance: -
d_gene: TRBD2
CDR3nt: TGTGCCAGTAGTATCAAACTAGCGGGGGTGACAGATACGCAGTATTTT
CDR3aa: CASSIKLAGVTDTQYF

j_gene: TRBJ1-2
v_gene: TRBV28
abundance: -
d_gene: -
CDR3nt: TGTGCCAGCAGCCCCCCGGGGGGCTATGGCTACACCTTC
CDR3aa: CASSPPGGYGYTF

j_gene: TRBJ2-2
v_gene: TRBV5-1
abundance: medium-sized
d_gene: -
CDR3nt: TGCGCCAGCAGCTTGGGAGCTCGTGAGGCCGGGGAGCTGTTTTTT
CDR3aa: CASSLGAREAGELFF

j_gene: TRBJ2-5
v_gene: TRBV12-5
abundance: -
d_gene: TRBD2
CDR3nt: TGTGCTAGTGGTTTGGGCCAGCGGGGAGGTCGGGAGACCCAGTACTTC
CDR3aa: CASGLGQRGGRETQYF

j_gene: TRBJ2-3
v_gene: TRBV28
abundance: -
d_gene: -
CDR3nt: TGTGCCAGCAGCCTACAGGGTCAAATGCTTACAGATACGCAGTATTTT
CDR3aa: CASSLQGQMLTDTQYF

j_gene: TRBJ2-2
v_gene: TRBV5-1
abundance: -
d_gene: TRBD1
CDR3nt: TGCGCCAGCAGCTCGGCACAGGGGACCGGGGAGCTGTTTTTT
CDR3aa: CASSSAQGTGELFF

j_gene: TRBJ1-3
v_gene: TRBV6-1
abundance: -
d_gene: -
CDR3nt: TGTGCCAGCAGTGAGGCAGGGCCACGGATTGGAAACACCATATATTTT
CDR3aa: CASSEAGPRIGNTIYF

j_gene: TRBJ1-1
v_gene: TRBV6-1
abundance: -
d_gene: -
CDR3nt: TGTGCCAGCAGTGCTACCGGGGGGGGGACTGAAGCTTTCTTT
CDR3aa: CASSATGGGTEAFF

j_gene: TRBJ1-3
v_gene: TRBV28
abundance: -
d_gene: -
CDR3nt: TGTGCCAGCACCCTGGGAGGGGCAGGAAACACCATATATTTT
CDR3aa: CASTLGGAGNTIYF

j_gene: TRBJ2-1
v_gene: TRBV28
abundance: -
d_gene: -
CDR3nt: TGTGCCAGCAGATCCGTAGCAGGGTCTTCCTCCTACAATGAGCAGTTCTTC
CDR3aa: CASRSVAGSSSYNEQFF

j_gene: TRBJ1-2
v_gene: TRBV4-2
abundance: few
d_gene: -
CDR3nt: TGTGCCAGCAGCCAATTGCGGGACGCCCAAAAAATGAACTATGGCTACACCTTC
CDR3aa: CASSQLRDAQKMNYGYTF

j_gene: TRBJ1-1
v_gene: TRBV7-9
abundance: -
d_gene: -
CDR3nt: TGTGCCAGCAGCTTAGCGGGGGGGCGGTCCGCCGAAGCTTTCTTT
CDR3aa: CASSLAGGRSAEAFF

j_gene: TRBJ1-1
v_gene: TRBV4-3
abundance: -
d_gene: -
CDR3nt: TGCGCCAGCAGCCGAACGACAGGGAACACTGAAGCTTTCTTT
CDR3aa: CASSRTTGNTEAFF

j_gene: TRBJ2-5
v_gene: TRBV7-9
abundance: once
d_gene: TRBD1
CDR3nt: TGTGCCAGCAGCCGGGACAGGGAAATTTTTGAGACCCAGTACTTC
CDR3aa: CASSRDREIFETQYF

j_gene: TRBJ1-2
v_gene: TRBV7-9
abundance: -
d_gene: -
CDR3nt: TGTGCCAGCAGCTTAGAGGGGGGGAGCTATGGCTACACCTTC
CDR3aa: CASSLEGGSYGYTF

j_gene: TRBJ2-7
v_gene: TRBV5-1
abundance: -
d_gene: -
CDR3nt: TGCGCCAGCAGCTTGTTGGGGCTCGAGCAGTATTTC
CDR3aa: CASSLLGLEQYF

j_gene: TRBJ1-2
v_gene: TRBV13
abundance: -
d_gene: TRBD1
CDR3nt: TGTGCCAGCAGCTTAGAGGACAGGGGGGAAGGCTACACCTTC
CDR3aa: CASSLEDRGEGYTF

j_gene: TRBJ2-2
v_gene: TRBV6-1
abundance: few
d_gene: -
CDR3nt: TGTGCCAGCAGTGTAAGGGAGGGACACAACACCGGGGAGCTGTTTTTT
CDR3aa: CASSVREGHNTGELFF

j_gene: TRBJ1-1
v_gene: TRBV29-1
abundance: -
d_gene: -
CDR3nt: TGCAGCGTTGCAGGACAGCTTGAAGCTTTCTTT
CDR3aa: CSVAGQLEAFF

j_gene: TRBJ2-2
v_gene: TRBV6-5
abundance: -
d_gene: TRBD1
CDR3nt: TGTGCCAGTCGGGCACAGGGGACCGGGGAGCTGTTTTTT
CDR3aa: CASRAQGTGELFF

j_gene: TRBJ2-7
v_gene: TRBV6-5
abundance: -
d_gene: TRBD2
CDR3nt: TGTGCCAGCAGTTTAGCGGGGGGGCCCTACGAGCAGTACTTC
CDR3aa: CASSLAGGPYEQYF

j_gene: TRBJ1-1
v_gene: TRBV6-5
abundance: -
d_gene: TRBD1
CDR3nt: TGTGCCAGCAGTTACTCGGCAGGGGGCACTGAAGCTTTCTTT
CDR3aa: CASSYSAGGTEAFF

j_gene: TRBJ2-3
v_gene: TRBV7-2
abundance: -
d_gene: -
CDR3nt: TGTGCCAGCAGCTTTGGGCAGGGTCTAGATACGCAGTATTTT
CDR3aa: CASSFGQGLDTQYF

j_gene: TRBJ1-1
v_gene: TRBV13
abundance: -
d_gene: TRBD1
CDR3nt: TGTGCCAGCAGCCGAGGACAGGACAGCATGAACACTGAAGCTTTCTTT
CDR3aa: CASSRGQDSMNTEAFF

j_gene: TRBJ2-3
v_gene: TRBV27
abundance: -
d_gene: -
CDR3nt: TGTGCCAGCAGGTTTCAGGGTATGAGGACAGATACGCAGTATTTT
CDR3aa: CASRFQGMRTDTQYF